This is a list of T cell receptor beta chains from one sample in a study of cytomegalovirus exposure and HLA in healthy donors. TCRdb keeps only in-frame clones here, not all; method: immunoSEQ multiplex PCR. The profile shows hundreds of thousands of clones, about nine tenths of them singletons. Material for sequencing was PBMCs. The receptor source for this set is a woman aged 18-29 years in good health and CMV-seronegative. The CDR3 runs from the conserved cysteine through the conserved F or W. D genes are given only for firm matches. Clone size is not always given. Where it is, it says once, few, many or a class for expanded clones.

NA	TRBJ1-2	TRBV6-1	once	CASSNPGGSGAAF	TGTGCCAGCAGTAATCCCGGAGGTAGTGGCGCTGCCTTC
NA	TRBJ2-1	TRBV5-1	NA	CASGRIGGGNEQFF	TGCGCCAGCGGCCGAATTGGAGGAGGCAATGAGCAGTTCTTC
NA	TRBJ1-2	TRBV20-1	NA	CSANPTGTF	TGCAGTGCCAACCCGACAGGAACCTTC
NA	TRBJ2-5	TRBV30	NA	CAWGGAAETQYF	TGTGCCTGGGGGGGGGCCGCGGAGACCCAGTACTTC
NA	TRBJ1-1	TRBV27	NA	CASSLLGGLNTEAFF	TGTGCCAGCAGTTTATTGGGCGGGCTTAACACTGAAGCTTTCTTT
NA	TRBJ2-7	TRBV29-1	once	CSVDSGSYEQYF	TGCAGCGTTGATTCAGGGTCCTACGAGCAGTACTTC
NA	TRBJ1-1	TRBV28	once	CASSLTRLNTEAFF	TGTGCCAGCAGCTTGACAAGATTGAACACTGAAGCTTTCTTT
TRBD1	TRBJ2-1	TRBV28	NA	CASSSGTGGREQFF	TGTGCCAGCAGTTCCGGGACAGGGGGCAGAGAGCAGTTCTTC
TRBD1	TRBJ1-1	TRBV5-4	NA	CASSLTGANTEAFF	TGTGCCAGCAGCTTGACAGGGGCGAACACTGAAGCTTTCTTT
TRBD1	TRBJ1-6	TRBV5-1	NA	CASSLGGTGADSPLHF	TGCGCCAGCAGCTTGGGGGGGACAGGGGCAGATTCACCCCTCCACTTT
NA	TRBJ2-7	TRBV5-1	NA	CASRNTDLAYEQYF	TGCGCCAGCAGGAATACAGATCTCGCCTACGAGCAGTACTTC
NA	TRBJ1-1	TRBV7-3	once	CATKLGPSNTEAFF	TGTGCCACCAAATTGGGCCCGTCGAACACTGAAGCTTTCTTT
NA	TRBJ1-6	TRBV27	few	CASSLSRGSKPLHF	TGTGCCAGCAGTTTATCCCGGGGGTCGAAACCCCTCCACTTT
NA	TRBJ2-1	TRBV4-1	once	CASSQDPAGLYNEQFF	TGCGCCAGCAGCCAAGACCCCGCGGGACTCTACAATGAGCAGTTCTTC
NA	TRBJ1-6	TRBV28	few	CASSFPYNSPLHF	TGTGCCAGCAGTTTTCCGTATAATTCACCCCTCCACTTT
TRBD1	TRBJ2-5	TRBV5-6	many	CASRGQGKTQYF	TGTGCCAGCAGAGGACAGGGGAAGACCCAGTACTTC
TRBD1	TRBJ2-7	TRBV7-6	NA	CASSFGQGSYEQYF	TGTGCCAGCAGCTTTGGACAGGGGTCCTACGAGCAGTACTTC
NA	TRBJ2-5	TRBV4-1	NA	CASSQVALQETQYF	TGCGCCAGCAGCCAAGTTGCCCTACAAGAGACCCAGTACTTC
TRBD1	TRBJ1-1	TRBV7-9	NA	CASSSGQGAREVTEAFF	TGTGCCAGCAGCTCGGGACAGGGGGCGCGAGAGGTCACTGAAGCTTTCTTT
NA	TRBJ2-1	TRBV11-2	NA	CASSSHRAGEAQGSEQFF	TGTGCCAGCAGCTCCCACCGGGCGGGGGAGGCACAGGGAAGCGAGCAGTTCTTC
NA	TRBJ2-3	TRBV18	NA	CASSSADTQYF	TGTGCCAGCTCATCGGCAGATACGCAGTATTTT
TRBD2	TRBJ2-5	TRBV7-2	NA	CASSLLGFAGEETQYF	TGTGCCAGCAGCTTACTAGGGTTCGCGGGGGAGGAGACCCAGTACTTC
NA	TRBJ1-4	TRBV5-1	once	CASSLGVEVNEKLFF	TGCGCCAGCAGCTTGGGGGTGGAGGTTAATGAAAAACTGTTTTTT
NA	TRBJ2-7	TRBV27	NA	CASSGDILYEQYF	TGTGCCAGCAGTGGGGACATCCTCTACGAGCAGTACTTC
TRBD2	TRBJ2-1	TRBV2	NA	CASRRTSGGNEQFF	TGTGCCAGCAGGCGGACTAGCGGGGGGAATGAGCAGTTCTTC
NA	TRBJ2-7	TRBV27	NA	CASSLSARGVEQYF	TGTGCCAGCAGTTTATCGGCCAGGGGAGTCGAGCAGTACTTC
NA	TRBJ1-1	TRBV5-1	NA	CASSGRPGETEAFF	TGCGCCAGCAGCGGGAGGCCGGGGGAAACTGAAGCTTTCTTT
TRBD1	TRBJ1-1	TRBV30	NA	CAWRGQGWTEAFF	TGTGCCTGGAGGGGACAGGGCTGGACTGAAGCTTTCTTT
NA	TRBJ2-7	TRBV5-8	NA	CASSSYRVSSYEQYF	TGTGCCAGCAGCTCATACAGGGTGAGCTCCTACGAGCAGTACTTC
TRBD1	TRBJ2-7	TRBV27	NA	CASWTGSSSYEQYF	TGTGCCAGCTGGACAGGGTCGAGCTCCTACGAGCAGTACTTC
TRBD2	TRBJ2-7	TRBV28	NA	CASSLRDYPYEQYF	TGTGCCAGCAGTTTAAGGGACTACCCCTACGAGCAGTACTTC
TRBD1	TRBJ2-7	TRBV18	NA	CASSPPGQGTYEQYF	TGTGCCAGCTCACCACCGGGACAGGGGACGTACGAGCAGTACTTC
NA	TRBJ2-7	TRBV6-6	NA	CASSYGRTYEQYF	TGTGCCAGCAGTTACGGCAGAACCTACGAGCAGTACTTC
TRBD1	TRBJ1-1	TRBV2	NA	CASRIQGAVNTEAFF	TGTGCCAGCAGGATTCAGGGGGCGGTGAACACTGAAGCTTTCTTT
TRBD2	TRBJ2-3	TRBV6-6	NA	CASSFLAETDTQYF	TGTGCCAGCAGCTTCCTAGCGGAGACAGATACGCAGTATTTT
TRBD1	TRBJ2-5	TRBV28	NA	CASSLGTGYQETQYF	TGTGCCAGCAGTTTGGGGACAGGGTATCAAGAGACCCAGTACTTC
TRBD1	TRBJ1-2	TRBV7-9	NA	CASSLEPRDRGRVYGYTF	TGTGCCAGCAGCTTAGAGCCACGTGACAGGGGGCGAGTCTATGGCTACACCTTC
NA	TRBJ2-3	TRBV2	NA	CASEAGHTDTQYF	TGTGCCAGCGAGGCAGGACACACAGATACGCAGTATTTT
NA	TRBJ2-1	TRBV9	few	CASSAASDEQFF	TGTGCCAGCAGCGCGGCCAGCGATGAGCAGTTCTTC
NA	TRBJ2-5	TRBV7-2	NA	CASSQGETQYF	TGTGCCAGCAGCCAGGGAGAGACCCAGTACTTC
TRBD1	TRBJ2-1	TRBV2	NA	CASTLRQGAGNEQFF	TGTGCCAGCACCCTAAGACAGGGGGCGGGCAATGAGCAGTTCTTC
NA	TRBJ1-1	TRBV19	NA	CASSSRTALNTEAFF	TGTGCCAGTAGTTCACGGACAGCCCTGAACACTGAAGCTTTCTTT
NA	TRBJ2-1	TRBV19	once	CASSTLLASPHNEQFF	TGTGCCAGTAGTACCCTTTTAGCTAGCCCCCACAATGAGCAGTTCTTC
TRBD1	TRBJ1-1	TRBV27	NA	CASSLVLGQGAGGTEAFF	TGTGCCAGCAGTTTGGTTCTCGGACAGGGGGCGGGCGGCACTGAAGCTTTCTTT
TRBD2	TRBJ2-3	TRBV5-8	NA	CASSWTGTPRGDTQYF	TGTGCCAGCAGCTGGACCGGGACTCCGCGGGGGGATACGCAGTATTTT
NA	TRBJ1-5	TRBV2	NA	CASSWGHGNNQPQHF	TGTGCCAGCAGCTGGGGACATGGGAACAATCAGCCCCAGCATTTT
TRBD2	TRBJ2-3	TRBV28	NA	CASAGGRVTDTQYF	TGTGCCAGCGCGGGGGGGCGGGTCACAGATACGCAGTATTTT
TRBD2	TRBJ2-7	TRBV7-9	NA	CASRSHEAGGKYEQYF	TGTGCCAGCAGAAGTCACGAAGCGGGAGGTAAATACGAGCAGTACTTC
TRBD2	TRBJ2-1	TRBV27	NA	CASMSGTLSYNEQFF	TGTGCCAGCATGAGCGGGACGCTCTCCTACAATGAGCAGTTCTTC
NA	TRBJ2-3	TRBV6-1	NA	CASRGVSRTDTQYF	TGTGCCAGCAGAGGGGTGAGTCGCACAGATACGCAGTATTTT
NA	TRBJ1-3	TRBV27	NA	CASSSNGGNTIYF	TGTGCCAGCAGTTCAAACGGTGGAAACACCATATATTTT
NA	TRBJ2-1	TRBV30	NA	CAWALGREALNEQFF	TGTGCCTGGGCCCTGGGCAGGGAGGCCCTCAATGAGCAGTTCTTC
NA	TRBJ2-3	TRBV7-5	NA	CVRSLLAGGTDTQYF	TGTGTCAGAAGCCTTCTAGCGGGGGGCACAGATACGCAGTATTTT